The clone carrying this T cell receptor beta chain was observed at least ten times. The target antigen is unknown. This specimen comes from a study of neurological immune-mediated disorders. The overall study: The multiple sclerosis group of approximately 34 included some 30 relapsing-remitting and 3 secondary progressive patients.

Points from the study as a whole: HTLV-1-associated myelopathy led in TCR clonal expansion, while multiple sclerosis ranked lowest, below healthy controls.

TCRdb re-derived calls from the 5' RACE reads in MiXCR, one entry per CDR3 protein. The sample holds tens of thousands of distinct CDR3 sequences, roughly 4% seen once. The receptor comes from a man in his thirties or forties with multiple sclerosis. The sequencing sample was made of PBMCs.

DNA of the CDR3: TGTGCCAGCAGACCAGGGGGCGATTCCTACGAGCAGTACTTC. Protein sequence: CASRPGGDSYEQYF. The gene calls are TRBV6-6 and TRBJ2-7; TRBD1 aligns across 8 bases. J gave up 1 base and V 6 bases, and 5 bases lay outside the gene matches. Germline V lookup: CDR1 MNHNY, CDR2 SVGAGI (reference sequence). This CDR3 is built from 14 residues.